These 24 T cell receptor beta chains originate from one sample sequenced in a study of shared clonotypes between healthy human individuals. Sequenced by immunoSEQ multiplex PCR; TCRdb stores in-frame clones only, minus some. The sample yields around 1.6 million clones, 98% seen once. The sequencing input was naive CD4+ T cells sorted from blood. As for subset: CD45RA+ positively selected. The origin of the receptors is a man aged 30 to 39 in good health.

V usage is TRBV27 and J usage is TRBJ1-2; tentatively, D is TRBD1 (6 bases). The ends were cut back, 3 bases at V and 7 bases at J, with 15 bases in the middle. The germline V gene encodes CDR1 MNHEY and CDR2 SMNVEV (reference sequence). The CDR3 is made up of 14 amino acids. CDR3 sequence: CASSFRGGSSGYTF. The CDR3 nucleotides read TGTGCCAGCAGTTTCAGGGGTGGGAGTAGTGGCTACACCTTC.

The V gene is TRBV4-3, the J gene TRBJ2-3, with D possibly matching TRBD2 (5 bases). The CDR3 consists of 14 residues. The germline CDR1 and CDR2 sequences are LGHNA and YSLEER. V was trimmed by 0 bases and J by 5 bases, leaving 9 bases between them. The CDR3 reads CASSQELVRDTQYF. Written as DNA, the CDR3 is TGCGCCAGCAGCCAAGAACTAGTTAGAGATACGCAGTATTTT.

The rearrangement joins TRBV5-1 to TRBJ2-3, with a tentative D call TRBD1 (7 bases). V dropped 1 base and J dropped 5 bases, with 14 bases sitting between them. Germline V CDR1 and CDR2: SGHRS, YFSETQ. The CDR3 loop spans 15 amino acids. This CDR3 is CASSLPGGGGDTQYF. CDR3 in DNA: TGCGCCAGCAGCTTGCCAGGGGGAGGAGGAGATACGCAGTATTTT.

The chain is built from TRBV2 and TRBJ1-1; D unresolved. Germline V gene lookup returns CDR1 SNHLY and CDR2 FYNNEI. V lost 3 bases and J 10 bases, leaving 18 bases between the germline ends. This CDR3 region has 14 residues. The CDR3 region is CASSDVWGRVGAFF. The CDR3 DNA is TGTGCCAGCAGTGATGTTTGGGGTAGGGTGGGAGCTTTCTTT.

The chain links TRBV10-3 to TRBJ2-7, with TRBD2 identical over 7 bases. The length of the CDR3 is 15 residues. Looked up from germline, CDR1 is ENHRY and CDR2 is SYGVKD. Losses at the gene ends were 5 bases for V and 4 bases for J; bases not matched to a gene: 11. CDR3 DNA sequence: TGTGCCATCAGTCGACCTAGCGGTTCTAGATACGAGCAGTACTTC. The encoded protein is CAISRPSGSRYEQYF.

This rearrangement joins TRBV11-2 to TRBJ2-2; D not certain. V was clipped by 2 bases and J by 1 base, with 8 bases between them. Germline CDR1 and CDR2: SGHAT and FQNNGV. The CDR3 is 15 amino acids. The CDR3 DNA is TGTGCCAGCAGCTTAAGAATGGGGAACACCGGGGAGCTGTTTTTT. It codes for CASSLRMGNTGELFF.

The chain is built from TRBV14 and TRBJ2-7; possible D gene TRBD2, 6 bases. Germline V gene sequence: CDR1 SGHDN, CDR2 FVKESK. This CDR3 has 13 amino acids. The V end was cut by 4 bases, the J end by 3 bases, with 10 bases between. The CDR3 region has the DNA TGTGCCAGCAGCCTTAGCGGCTACTACGAGCAGTACTTC. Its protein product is CASSLSGYYEQYF.

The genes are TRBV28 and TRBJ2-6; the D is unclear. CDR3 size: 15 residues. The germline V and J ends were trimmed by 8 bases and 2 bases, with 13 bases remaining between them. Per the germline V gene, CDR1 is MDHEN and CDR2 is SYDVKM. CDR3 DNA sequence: TGTGCCAGCGCCAGACTGGGTGCTGGGGCCAACGTCCTGACTTTC. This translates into CASARLGAGANVLTF.

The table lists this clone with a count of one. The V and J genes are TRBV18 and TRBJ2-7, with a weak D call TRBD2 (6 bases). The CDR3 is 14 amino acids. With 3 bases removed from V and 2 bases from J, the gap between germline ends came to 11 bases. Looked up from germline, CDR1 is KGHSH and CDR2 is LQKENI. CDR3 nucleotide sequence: TGTGCCAGCTCACCGGCGGGAACGGCCTACGAGCAGTACTTC. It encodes CASSPAGTAYEQYF.

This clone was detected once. In DNA, the CDR3 is TGCGCCAGCAGCTTGGCCACGACTCCCTACGAGCAGTACTTC. Its translation is CASSLATTPYEQYF. The gene calls are TRBV5-1 and TRBJ2-7, with D hard to call. The germline CDR1 and CDR2 sequences are SGHRS and YFSETQ. The CDR3 has 14 residues. V lost 0 bases to trimming and J lost 2 bases, with 9 bases between them.

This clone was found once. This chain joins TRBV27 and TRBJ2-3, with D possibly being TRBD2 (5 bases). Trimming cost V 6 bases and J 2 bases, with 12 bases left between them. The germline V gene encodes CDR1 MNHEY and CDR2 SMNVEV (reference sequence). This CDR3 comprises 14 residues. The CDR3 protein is CASRRLGDTDTQYF. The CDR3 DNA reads TGTGCCAGCAGGCGACTGGGAGACACAGATACGCAGTATTTT.

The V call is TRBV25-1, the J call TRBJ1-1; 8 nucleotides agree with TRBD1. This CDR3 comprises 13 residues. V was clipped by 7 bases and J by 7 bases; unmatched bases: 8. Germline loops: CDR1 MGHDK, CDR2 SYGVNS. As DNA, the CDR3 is TGTGCCAGCAAACTAACAGGGGGTGGTGAAGCTTTCTTT. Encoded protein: CASKLTGGGEAFF.

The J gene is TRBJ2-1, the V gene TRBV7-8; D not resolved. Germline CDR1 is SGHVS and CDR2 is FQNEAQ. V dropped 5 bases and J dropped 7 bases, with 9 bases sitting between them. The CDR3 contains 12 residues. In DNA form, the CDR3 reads TGTGCCAGCAGCCTCCCTACAAATGAGCAGTTCTTC. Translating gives CASSLPTNEQFF. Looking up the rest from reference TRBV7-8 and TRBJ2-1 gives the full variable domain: GAGVSQSPRYKVAKRGQDVALRCDPISGHVSLFWYQQALGQGPEFLTYFQNEAQLDKSGLPSDRFFAERPEGSVSTLKIQRTQQEDSAVYLCASSLPTNEQFFGPGTRLTVL.

This chain's CDR3 is CASSASGEETQYF. In DNA form, the CDR3 reads TGTGCCAGCAGCGCCTCAGGAGAAGAGACCCAGTACTTC. V and J are TRBV9 and TRBJ2-5, with D hard to call. The CDR3 extends over 13 amino acids. Germline CDR1 and CDR2: SGDLS and YYNGEE. V was pared by 3 bases and J by 3 bases, with 9 bases between. Full variable domain (remainder filled in from reference TRBV9 and TRBJ2-5): DSGVTQTPKHLITATGQRVTLRCSPRSGDLSVYWYQQSLDQGLQFLIQYYNGEERAKGNILERFSAQQFPDLHSELNLSSLELGDSALYFCASSASGEETQYFGPGTRLLVL.

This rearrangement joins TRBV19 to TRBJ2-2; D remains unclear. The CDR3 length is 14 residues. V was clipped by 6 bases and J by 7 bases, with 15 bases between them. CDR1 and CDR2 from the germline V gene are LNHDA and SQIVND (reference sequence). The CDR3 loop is CASSLRNRVGELFF. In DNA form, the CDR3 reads TGTGCCAGTAGCCTCAGAAACCGGGTCGGGGAGCTGTTTTTT.

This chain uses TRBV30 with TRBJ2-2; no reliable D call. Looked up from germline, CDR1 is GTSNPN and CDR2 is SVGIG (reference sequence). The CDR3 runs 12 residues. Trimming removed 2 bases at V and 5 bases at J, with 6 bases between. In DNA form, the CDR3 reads TGTGCCTGGAGTTCTGTGACCGGGGAGCTGTTTTTT. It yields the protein CAWSSVTGELFF. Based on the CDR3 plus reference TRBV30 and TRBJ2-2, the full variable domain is SQTIHQWPATLVQPVGSPLSLECTVEGTSNPNLYWYRQAAGRGLQLLFYSVGIGQISSEVPQNLSASRPQDRQFILSSKKLLLSDSGFYLCAWSSVTGELFFGEGSRLTVL.

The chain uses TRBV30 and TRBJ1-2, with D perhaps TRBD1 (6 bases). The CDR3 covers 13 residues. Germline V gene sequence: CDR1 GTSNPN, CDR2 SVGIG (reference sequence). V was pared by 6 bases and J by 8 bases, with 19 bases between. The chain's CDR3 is CACNAETGLGYTF. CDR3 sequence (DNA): TGTGCCTGCAACGCCGAGACAGGTCTCGGCTACACCTTC.

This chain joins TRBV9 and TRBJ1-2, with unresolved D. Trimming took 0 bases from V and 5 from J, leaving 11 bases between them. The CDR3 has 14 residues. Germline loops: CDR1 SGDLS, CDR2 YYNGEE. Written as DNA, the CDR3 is TGTGCCAGCAGCGTAGCTCACCGAGGGTATGGCTACACCTTC. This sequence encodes CASSVAHRGYGYTF.

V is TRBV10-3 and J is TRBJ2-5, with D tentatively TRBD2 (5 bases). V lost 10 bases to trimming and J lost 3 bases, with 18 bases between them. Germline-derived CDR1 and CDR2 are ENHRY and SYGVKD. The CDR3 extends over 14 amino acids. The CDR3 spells CASTRGNGEETQYF. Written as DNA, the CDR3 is TGTGCCAGCACGCGAGGTAACGGGGAAGAGACCCAGTACTTC.

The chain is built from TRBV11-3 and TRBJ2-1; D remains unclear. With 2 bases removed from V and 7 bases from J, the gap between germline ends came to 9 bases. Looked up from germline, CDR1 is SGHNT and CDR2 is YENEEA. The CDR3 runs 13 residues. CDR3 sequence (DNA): TGTGCCAGCAGCTTACGCCACGGGAATGAGCAGTTCTTC. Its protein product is CASSLRHGNEQFF. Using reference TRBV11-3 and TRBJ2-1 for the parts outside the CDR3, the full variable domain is EAGVVQSPRYKIIEKKQPVAFWCNPISGHNTLYWYLQNLGQGPELLIRYENEEAVDDSQLPKDRFSAERLKGVDSTLKIQPAELGDSAVYLCASSLRHGNEQFFGPGTRLTVL.

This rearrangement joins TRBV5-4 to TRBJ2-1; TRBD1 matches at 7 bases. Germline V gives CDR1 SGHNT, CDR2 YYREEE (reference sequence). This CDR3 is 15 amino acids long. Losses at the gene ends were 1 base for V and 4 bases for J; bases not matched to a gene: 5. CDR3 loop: CASSLTGTDYNEQFF. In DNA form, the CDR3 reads TGTGCCAGCAGCTTGACCGGGACAGATTACAATGAGCAGTTCTTC.

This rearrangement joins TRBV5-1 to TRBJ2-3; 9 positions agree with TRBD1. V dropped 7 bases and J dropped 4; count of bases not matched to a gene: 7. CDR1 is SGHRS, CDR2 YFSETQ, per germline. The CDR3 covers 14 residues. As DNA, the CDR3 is TGCGCCAGCGGCAGACAGGGGGTCCCAGATACGCAGTATTTT. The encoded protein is CASGRQGVPDTQYF.

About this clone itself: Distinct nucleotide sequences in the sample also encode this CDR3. Here the CDR3 reads CASSFRGYGYTF. CDR3 bases: TGTGCCAGCAGTTTCAGGGGCTATGGCTACACCTTC. The chain combines TRBV28 with TRBJ1-2; D perhaps matches TRBD1 (6 bases). CDR3 length: 12 residues. Trimming took off 3 bases at V and 4 bases at J, with 6 bases between the two ends. Germline CDR1 is MDHEN and CDR2 is SYDVKM.

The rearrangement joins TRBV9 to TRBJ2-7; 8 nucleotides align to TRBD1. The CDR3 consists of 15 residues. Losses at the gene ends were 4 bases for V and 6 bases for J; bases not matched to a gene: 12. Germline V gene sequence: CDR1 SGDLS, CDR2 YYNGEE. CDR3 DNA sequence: TGTGCCAGCAGCCCAGTGGGACAGGTTCCCTCCGAGCAGTACTTC. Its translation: CASSPVGQVPSEQYF.